Sequencing of this TCR beta chain was carried out in a study of blood T cell repertoires in COVID-19. Participant-given clinical history determined each cohort assignment. The CDR3 runs 13 residues. Trimming pared 1 base from V and 6 bases from J, leaving 10 bases between. Germline lookup yields CDR1 SGHDN and CDR2 FVKESK. Sequenced by immunoSEQ multiplex PCR; TCRdb stores in-frame clones only, minus some. This sample yields a few hundred thousand clones, of which just over 90% are seen a single time; roughly 0.86% belongs to the top ten. This receptor was identified in a woman aged 35 to 49 who had been exposed to COVID-19. The chain is built from TRBV14 and TRBJ2-7; D remains ambiguous. The specimen was PBMCs or T cells enriched from blood (not recorded which). CDR3 nucleotide sequence: TGTGCCAGCAGCCAAGTTCCCACCGGCGAGCAGTACTTC. This encodes CASSQVPTGEQYF.